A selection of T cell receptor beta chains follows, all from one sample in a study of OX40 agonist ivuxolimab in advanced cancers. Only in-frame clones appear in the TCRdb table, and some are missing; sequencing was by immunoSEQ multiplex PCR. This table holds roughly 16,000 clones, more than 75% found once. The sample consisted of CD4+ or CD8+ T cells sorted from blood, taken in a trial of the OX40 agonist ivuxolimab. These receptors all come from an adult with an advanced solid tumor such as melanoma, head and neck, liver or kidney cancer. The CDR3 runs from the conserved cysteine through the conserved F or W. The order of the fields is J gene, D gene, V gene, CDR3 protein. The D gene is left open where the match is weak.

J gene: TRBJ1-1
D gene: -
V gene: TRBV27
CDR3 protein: CASSLLAGDTEAFF

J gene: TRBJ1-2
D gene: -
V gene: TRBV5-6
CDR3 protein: CASSLDRPEGGYTF

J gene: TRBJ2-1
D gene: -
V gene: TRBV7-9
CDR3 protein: CASSPVLLSYNEQFF

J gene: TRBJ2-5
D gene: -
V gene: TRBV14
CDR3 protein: CASSQVDRETQYF

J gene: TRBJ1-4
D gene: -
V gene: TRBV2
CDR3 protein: CASSEGLGGSLNEKLFF

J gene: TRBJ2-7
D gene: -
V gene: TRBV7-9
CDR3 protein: CASSLVDPFGEQYF

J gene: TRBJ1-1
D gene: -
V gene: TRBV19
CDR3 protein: CASSRWDILNTEAFF

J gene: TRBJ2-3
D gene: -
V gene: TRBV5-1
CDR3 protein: CASSSPYLSDTQYF

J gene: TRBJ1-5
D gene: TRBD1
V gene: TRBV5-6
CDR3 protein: CASSPNRGPNQPQHF

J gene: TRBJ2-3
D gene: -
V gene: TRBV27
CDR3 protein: CASSWDTSTDTQYF

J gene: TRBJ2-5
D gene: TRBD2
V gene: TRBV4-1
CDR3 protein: CASMGLAGETQYF

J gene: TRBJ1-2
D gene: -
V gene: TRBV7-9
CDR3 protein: CASSPRGYGYTF

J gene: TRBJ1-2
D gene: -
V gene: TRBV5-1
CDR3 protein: CASSLAEAGDYGYTF

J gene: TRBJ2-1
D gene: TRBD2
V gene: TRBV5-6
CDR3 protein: CASTLGGGWSYNEQFF

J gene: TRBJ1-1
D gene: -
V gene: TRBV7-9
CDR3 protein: CASSLIRRRGTEAFF

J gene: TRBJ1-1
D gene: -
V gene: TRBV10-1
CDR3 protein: CASSELQGITEAFF

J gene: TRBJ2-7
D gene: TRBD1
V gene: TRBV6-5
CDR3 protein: CASSLRGQGPEQYF

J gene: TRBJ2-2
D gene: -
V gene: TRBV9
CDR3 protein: CASSVGAGRTGELFF

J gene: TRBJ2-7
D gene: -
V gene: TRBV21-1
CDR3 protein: CASSKVLRGRYEQYF

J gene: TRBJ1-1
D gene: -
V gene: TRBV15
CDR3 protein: CATSRVANTEAFF

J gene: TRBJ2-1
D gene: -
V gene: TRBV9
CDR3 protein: CASSVAVTRGGVVNEQFF

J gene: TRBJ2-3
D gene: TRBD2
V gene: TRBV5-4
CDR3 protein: CASSLESWGGGTDTQYF

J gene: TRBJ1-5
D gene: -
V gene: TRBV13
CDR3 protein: CASSLAGSNQPQHF

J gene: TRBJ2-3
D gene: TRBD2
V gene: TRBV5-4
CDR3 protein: CASSFTPLAGVWTDTQYF

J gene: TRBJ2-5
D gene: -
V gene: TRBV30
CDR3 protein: CALTIGGAETQYF

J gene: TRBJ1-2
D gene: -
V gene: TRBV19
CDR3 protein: CASSIDGPYKNYGYTF

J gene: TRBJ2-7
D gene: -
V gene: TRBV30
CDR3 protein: CAWRVRLGALTYEQYF

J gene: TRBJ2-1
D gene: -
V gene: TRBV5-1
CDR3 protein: CASSDRDIDNEQFF

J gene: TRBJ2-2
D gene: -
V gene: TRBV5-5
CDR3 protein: CASSAPGKLYTGELFF

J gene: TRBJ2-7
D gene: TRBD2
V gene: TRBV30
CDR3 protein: CAWSVLAGIDEQYF

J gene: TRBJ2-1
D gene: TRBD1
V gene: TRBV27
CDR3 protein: CASSSLPTGEDNEQFF

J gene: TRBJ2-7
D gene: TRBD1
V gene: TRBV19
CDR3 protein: CASNPGTGTYEQYF

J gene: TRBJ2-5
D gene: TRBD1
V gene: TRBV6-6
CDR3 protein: CASSPGTGGRKTQYF

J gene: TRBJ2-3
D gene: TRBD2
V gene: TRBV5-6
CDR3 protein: CASSFGLAGASSTDTQYF

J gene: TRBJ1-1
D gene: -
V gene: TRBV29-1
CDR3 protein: CSVLPTGYLNTEAFF

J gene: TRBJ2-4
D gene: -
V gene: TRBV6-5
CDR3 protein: CASSYGPRGGIQYF

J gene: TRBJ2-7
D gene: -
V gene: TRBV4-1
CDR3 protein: CASSQVNRLDGEQYF

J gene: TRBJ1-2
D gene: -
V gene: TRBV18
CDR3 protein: CASSPPAESNYGYTF

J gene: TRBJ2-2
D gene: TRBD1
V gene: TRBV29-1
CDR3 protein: CSVPGQGVAGELFF

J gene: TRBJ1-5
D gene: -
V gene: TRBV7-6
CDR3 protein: CASSRLGNQPQHF

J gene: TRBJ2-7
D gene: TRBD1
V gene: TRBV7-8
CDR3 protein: CASSQEVGTGWPLSYEQYF

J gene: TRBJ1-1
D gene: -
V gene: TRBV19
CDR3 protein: CASSIGGGNTEAFF